One sample yielded the 8 T cell receptor beta chains listed below, sequenced in a study of CD8+ T cells in alopecia areata. TCR sequencing used cDNA made by reverse transcription of extracted RNA. TCRdb's table, derived via immunoSEQ multiplex PCR, lists solely in-frame clones and lacks some. In the table there are 170,000 or so clones, 63% of which are singletons. The sequences come from CD4+ T cells sorted from blood, collected at week 0. The receptors were gathered from a human donor with alopecia areata.

In its sample, this clone was seen once. This sequence joins TRBV6-6 and TRBJ2-1, with D hard to call. Between the trimmed V and J ends, which lost 2 bases and 10 bases, there was a span of 6 bases. The CDR3 covers 11 residues. The germline V gene encodes CDR1 MNHNY and CDR2 SVGAGI (reference sequence). The CDR3 DNA reads as TGTGCCAGCAGTTACGGCCCAGAGCAGTTCTTC. It specifies CASSYGPEQFF.

This chain joins TRBV12-5 and TRBJ1-4, with a weak D call TRBD1 (5 bases). There are 14 residues in the CDR3. Germline V lookup: CDR1 LGHNT, CDR2 FRNRAP. V was clipped by 5 bases and J by 8 bases, with 15 bases between them. CDR3 sequence reads: CASGPTVTEEKLFF. CDR3 coding DNA: TGTGCTAGTGGTCCGACAGTCACGGAGGAAAAACTGTTTTTT.

Only a few counts were recorded for this clone. The rearrangement joins TRBV30 to TRBJ2-3; no clear D. CDR3 length equals 11 residues. In germline, CDR1 is GTSNPN, CDR2 SVGIG (reference sequence). V shed 5 bases and J shed 3 bases, with 6 bases lying between them. CDR3 DNA: TGTGCCTGGCAGCTGACAGATACGCAGTATTTT. It codes for CAWQLTDTQYF.

The chain's CDR3 is CSVVTRATVEAFF. The CDR3 region has the DNA TGCAGCGTCGTAACGAGGGCGACAGTTGAAGCTTTCTTT. V and J are TRBV29-1 and TRBJ1-1, with a possible D match to TRBD1 (5 bases). This CDR3 comprises 13 residues. Germline CDR1 is SQVTM and CDR2 is ANQGSEA. V gave up 6 bases and J gave up 7 bases, with 18 bases separating them.

This clone has just one count. V usage is TRBV30 and J usage is TRBJ1-4; 8 bases map to TRBD1. The CDR3 is 14 amino acids. CDR1 is GTSNPN, CDR2 SVGIG, per germline (reference sequence). J gave up 8 bases and V 4 bases, and 9 bases lay outside the gene matches. The CDR3 is CAWTLGQVGEKLFF. The CDR3 nucleotides read TGTGCCTGGACCCTGGGACAGGTCGGGGAAAAACTGTTTTTT.

The CDR3 loop reads CASQGGGARETQYF. The CDR3 coding sequence is TGTGCCTCCCAAGGCGGGGGGGCGCGAGAGACCCAGTACTTC. V is TRBV10-3 and J is TRBJ2-5, with 9 bases fitting TRBD2. After removal of 11 bases from V and 4 bases from J, the junction contained 11 bases not matched to a gene. The CDR3 length is 14 residues. In germline, CDR1 is ENHRY, CDR2 SYGVKD.

J is TRBJ2-1 and V is TRBV29-1; D is unresolved. From germline, CDR1 is SQVTM and CDR2 ANQGSEA. The CDR3 has 12 amino acids. V gave up 4 bases and J gave up 0 bases, with 4 bases separating them. The CDR3, as DNA: TGCAGCGTTGTTTTCTCCTACAATGAGCAGTTCTTC. Translating it yields CSVVFSYNEQFF.

This chain links TRBV27 with TRBJ2-7; D is unclear. V was cut by 0 bases and J by 6 bases, with 24 bases left in between. This CDR3 has 18 amino acids. Per the germline V gene, CDR1 is MNHEY and CDR2 is SMNVEV (reference sequence). CDR3 loop: CASSLSSLLGGPDGEQYF. CDR3 DNA: TGTGCCAGCAGTTTATCCTCTTTATTGGGCGGCCCCGATGGCGAGCAGTACTTC.